Below are 7 T cell receptor beta chains sequenced from a single sample in a study of blood T cell repertoires in COVID-19. Generated by immunoSEQ multiplex PCR, the TCRdb table keeps only in-frame clones and is missing some. The sample carries 240,000 or so clones, nearly 90% recorded once. Sequencing was done on a sample of peripheral blood. Receptor source: a woman aged 25 to 39 with acute or convalescent COVID-19.

The chain uses TRBV9 and TRBJ1-5, with D tentatively TRBD1 (6 bases). The V end was cut by 4 bases, the J end by 0 bases, with 11 bases between. This CDR3 spans 15 amino acids. Germline values: CDR1 SGDLS, CDR2 YYNGEE. CDR3 protein: CASSQGITSNQPQHF. The CDR3 DNA follows: TGTGCCAGCAGCCAGGGGATAACTAGCAATCAGCCCCAGCATTTT.

CDR3 amino acids: CASSEHPDTQYF. CDR3 DNA sequence: TGTGCCAGCAGCGAACACCCCGATACGCAGTATTTT. The gene calls are TRBV12-3 or TRBV12-4 and TRBJ2-3, with D uncertain. The CDR3 is made up of 12 amino acids. Trimming took 6 bases from V and 6 from J, leaving 10 bases between them.

The DNA of the CDR3 is TGTGCCATCAGTGCGACAGGGGTCAGCTCTGGAAACACCATATATTTT. It encodes CAISATGVSSGNTIYF. The chain uses TRBV10-3 and TRBJ1-3; 8 bases match TRBD1. Germline V gives CDR1 ENHRY, CDR2 SYGVKD. The CDR3 contains 16 residues. The junction had 5 bases not matched to a gene; V was cut back by 4 bases and J by 0 bases.

The chain is built from TRBV25-1 and TRBJ1-5; 7 nucleotides match TRBD1. CDR3 length equals 14 residues. V shed 8 bases and J 2 bases; nucleotides not matched to a gene: 6. Germline V gene lookup returns CDR1 MGHDK and CDR2 SYGVNS. CDR3 DNA sequence: TGTGCCAGCGCGGACAGGACCCGCAATCAGCCCCAGCATTTT. It yields the protein CASADRTRNQPQHF. The whole variable domain, remainder taken from reference TRBV25-1 and TRBJ1-5, is EADIYQTPRYLVIGTGKKITLECSQTMGHDKMYWYQQDPGMELHLIHYSYGVNSTEKGDLSSESTVSRIRTEHFPLTLESARPSHTSQYLCASADRTRNQPQHFGDGTRLSIL.

The chain employs TRBV4-1 and TRBJ1-1; the match to TRBD1 covers 11 bases. Germline-derived CDR1 and CDR2 are MGHRA and YSYEKL. The CDR3 is made up of 17 amino acids. V was pared by 1 base and J by 1 base, with 5 bases of the junction left unmatched. The chain's CDR3 is CASSQVSDRGQNTEAFF. The CDR3 DNA sequence: TGCGCCAGCAGCCAAGTCTCGGACAGGGGGCAGAACACTGAAGCTTTCTTT.

Here the CDR3 reads CASSYPRGRGLSYNEQFF. The CDR3 coding sequence is TGTGCCAGCAGTTACCCCCGGGGCAGGGGGTTGTCCTACAATGAGCAGTTCTTC. The chain joins TRBV6-2 or TRBV6-3 to TRBJ2-1, with TRBD1 matching over 7 bases. V was pared by 2 bases and J by 1 base, with 11 bases of the junction left unmatched. Looked up from germline, CDR1 is MNHEY and CDR2 is SVGEGT. This CDR3 has 18 amino acids.

This sequence joins TRBV11-3 and TRBJ2-4, with a tentative D call TRBD2 (5 bases). Trimming took off 6 bases at V and 8 bases at J, with 17 bases between the two ends. Germline V gene lookup returns CDR1 SGHNT and CDR2 YENEEA. The CDR3 spans 14 residues. CDR3 sequence: CASRAGSLRDIQYF. The CDR3 DNA reads as TGTGCCAGCAGAGCTGGATCTCTGAGGGACATTCAGTACTTC.